The 25 T cell receptor beta chains below were found in one sample sequenced in a study of T cells in Graves' hyperthyroidism and ophthalmopathy. What was amplified from RNA transcripts were TCR beta CDR3 regions. A first-round RT-PCR of the TCR CDR3 used the HTBI primer set. TCRdb reprocessed the multiplex PCR reads with MiXCR, giving one entry per CDR3 protein. This sample has hundreds of thousands of distinct CDR3 sequences, with under 45% found just once. The sequencing sample was made of blood. Receptors originate from a woman aged 40 to 50 with Graves' hyperthyroidism.

The CDR3 DNA reads as TGTGCCTGGAGTCCCCTTTGGAGCTATGGCTACACCTTC. Its protein product is CAWSPLWSYGYTF. V and J are TRBV30 and TRBJ1-2; D remains ambiguous. The V gene's germline CDR1 is GTSNPN and CDR2 SVGIG (reference sequence). Deletions cut 2 bases from V and 4 bases from J, with 11 bases between. The CDR3 spans 13 residues.

The chain couples TRBV5-1 to TRBJ1-2, with TRBD1 identical over 7 bases. Germline loops: CDR1 SGHRS, CDR2 YFSETQ. V was pared by 4 bases and J by 8 bases, with 11 bases of the junction left unmatched. The CDR3 extends over 14 amino acids. This CDR3 is CASSQDRGQMGYTF. CDR3 sequence (DNA): TGCGCCAGCAGCCAAGATAGGGGGCAAATGGGCTACACCTTC.

Notes on this clonotype: At one boundary the junction diverges from the germline segment, which might be a read error. This chain links TRBV5-4 with TRBJ1-5; D remains ambiguous. Germline V CDR1 and CDR2: SGHNT, YYREEE (reference sequence). The CDR3 totals 12 residues. The CDR3 bases are TGTGTCAGCAGCCTGGGTCTACAGCCCCAGCATTTT. Residues: CVSSLGLQPQHF.

In this sample, this clonotype turned up many times. This sequence joins TRBV12-3 or TRBV12-4 and TRBJ1-1; no clear D. V was cut by 5 bases and J by 3 bases, with 19 bases left in between. The CDR3 has 16 amino acids. The chain's CDR3 is CASSPGPHPADTEAFF. CDR3 nucleotide sequence: TGTGCCAGCAGTCCAGGCCCCCATCCCGCGGACACTGAAGCTTTCTTT.

In the case of this clonotype: With a much larger clone just one base away, this may be a read error. The missing conserved phenylalanine or tryptophan at the end of this CDR3 makes a read error likely. This sequence joins TRBV12-5 and TRBJ1-6, with D maybe TRBD1 (5 bases). The CDR3 spans 12 residues. V lost 5 bases and J lost 8, with 7 bases in between. CDR1 is LGHNT, CDR2 FRNRAP, per germline. CDR3: CASGQGDSPLHS. CDR3 nucleotides: TGTGCTAGTGGTCAGGGTGATTCACCCCTCCACTCT.

This clonotype occurred many times. The chain combines TRBV7-9 with TRBJ2-7; no clear D. The germline CDR1 and CDR2 sequences are SEHNR and FQNEAQ (reference sequence). CDR3 length equals 15 residues. V lost 5 bases and J 3 bases, leaving 17 bases between the germline ends. The chain's CDR3 is CASSASNRGLYEQYF. CDR3 coding DNA: TGTGCCAGCAGCGCATCCAATCGTGGCCTCTACGAGCAGTACTTC.

This clonotype was observed at least ten times. V is TRBV7-9 and J is TRBJ1-6, with D tentatively TRBD1 (6 bases). The CDR3 has 16 amino acids. The V end was cut by 4 bases, the J end by 10 bases, with 20 bases between. Germline assignment: CDR1 SEHNR and CDR2 FQNEAQ (reference sequence). The CDR3 reads CASSSPRGGDVSPLHF. CDR3 in DNA: TGTGCCAGCAGCTCCCCCCGGGGGGGCGACGTATCACCCCTCCACTTT.

This clonotype was seen more than once but under ten times. This rearrangement joins TRBV11-2 to TRBJ1-5; a possible D gene is TRBD1 (5 bases). Germline CDR1 and CDR2: SGHAT and FQNNGV. The CDR3 consists of 15 residues. V lost 4 bases, J lost 7 bases, and 17 bases lay in between. CDR3 nucleotides: TGTGCCAGCAGCTATTTGACGGGACCCGGGCAGCCCCAGCATTTT. Protein product: CASSYLTGPGQPQHF.

This clonotype came up many times. The rearrangement links TRBV7-9 to TRBJ1-1; 8 positions agree with TRBD1. V trimming: 4 bases; J trimming: 2 bases; junction bases outside the gene matches: 3. Germline V CDR1 and CDR2: SEHNR, FQNEAQ (reference sequence). The CDR3 covers 14 residues. For the CDR3, the DNA is TGTGCCAGCAGCTCAGGGGGCGTAAACACTGAAGCTTTCTTT. Protein sequence: CASSSGGVNTEAFF.

The chain joins TRBV5-6 to TRBJ1-2; D ambiguous. Per the germline V gene, CDR1 is SGHDT and CDR2 is YYEEEE. CDR3 length equals 14 residues. The V end was cut by 4 bases, the J end by 7 bases, with 17 bases between. CDR3 sequence (DNA): TGTGCCAGCAGCCCCAAGGATGCGAGCGGTGGCTACACCTTC. Amino acids: CASSPKDASGGYTF. Full variable domain (remainder filled in from reference TRBV5-6 and TRBJ1-2): DAGVTQSPTHLIKTRGQQVTLRCSPKSGHDTVSWYQQALGQGPQFIFQYYEEEERQRGNFPDRFSGHQFPNYSSELNVNALLLGDSALYLCASSPKDASGGYTFGSGTRLTVV.

The V and J genes are TRBV19 and TRBJ1-4; D may be TRBD1 (5 bases). This CDR3 is 14 amino acids long. Deletions cut 5 bases from V and 6 bases from J, with 13 bases between. Germline V gene data show CDR1 as LNHDA and CDR2 as SQIVND (reference sequence). This CDR3 is CASSSNGGDEKLFF. In DNA form, the CDR3 reads TGTGCCAGTAGTTCGAACGGGGGGGATGAAAAACTGTTTTTT. Supplemented by reference TRBV19 and TRBJ1-4, the full variable domain reads DGGITQSPKYLFRKEGQNVTLSCEQNLNHDAMYWYRQDPGQGLRLIYYSQIVNDFQKGDIAEGYSVSREKKESFPLTVTSAQKNPTAFYLCASSSNGGDEKLFFGSGTQLSVL.

Many counts were recorded for this clonotype. The chain recombines TRBV29-1 with TRBJ1-2, with D possibly matching TRBD1 (6 bases). The CDR3 has 11 amino acids. Between the trimmed V and J ends, which lost 7 bases and 6 bases, there was a span of 12 bases. Germline V lookup: CDR1 SQVTM, CDR2 ANQGSEA. In DNA form, the CDR3 reads TGCAGCGCCACAGGGTCGGATGGCTACACCTTC. Its translation: CSATGSDGYTF.

A remark on this clonotype: This sequence may be a read error, since a much larger clone differs from it by one base. The J gene is TRBJ2-6, the V gene TRBV6-5; D remains unclear. The CDR3 consists of 16 residues. The germline V gene encodes CDR1 MNHEY and CDR2 SVGAGI. CDR3 DNA: TGTGCCATCAGTTACTCGCCCTACTCTGGGGCCAACGTCCTGACTTTC. Its protein is CAISYSPYSGANVLTF.

In DNA, the CDR3 is TGCGCCAGCAGCTTGGCCGCGACAGTTCAAGAGACCCAGTACTTC. As protein: CASSLAATVQETQYF. The J gene is TRBJ2-5, the V gene TRBV5-1; D possibly corresponds to TRBD1 (5 bases). CDR1 is SGHRS and CDR2 is YFSETQ in the germline V gene. The length of the CDR3 is 15 residues. With 0 bases removed from V and 2 bases from J, the gap between germline ends came to 11 bases.

This clonotype was recorded many times. This chain joins TRBV6-4 and TRBJ2-5, with TRBD2 identical over 9 bases. V lost 6 bases and J lost 1; bases outside the gene matches: 3. CDR3 length: 14 residues. Germline V gene data show CDR1 as MRHNA and CDR2 as SNTAGT. In DNA form, the CDR3 reads TGTGCCAGCAGCCCGACTAGCGGCCAAGAGACCCAGTACTTC. Its translation is CASSPTSGQETQYF.

The chain carries TRBV4-1 and TRBJ2-2, with 7 bases fitting TRBD2. V lost 1 base and J lost 10; bases outside the gene matches: 12. CDR1 MGHRA and CDR2 YSYEKL come from the germline V gene. This CDR3 has 16 amino acids. Here the CDR3 DNA reads TGCGCCAGCAGCCAAGTCAGGGCTAGCGGAACCTCGGAGCTGTTTTTT. Protein sequence: CASSQVRASGTSELFF.

Remarks on this clonotype: Sequence at one end of the junction differs from germline and may be a read error. The chain links TRBV4-3 to TRBJ2-7; 10 nucleotides agree with TRBD2. This CDR3 region has 16 residues. Per the germline V gene, CDR1 is LGHNA and CDR2 is YSLEER. CDR3 DNA sequence: TGCGCCAGCAGCCAGAATACAGCGGGAGGGCCGTACGCGCAGTACTTC. It yields the protein CASSQNTAGGPYAQYF.

Notes on this clonotype: A much bigger clone sits one base away, suggesting this may be a read error. V and J are TRBV7-9 and TRBJ1-4; perhaps TRBD1 as D (5 bases). Germline CDR1 reads SEHNR; CDR2 reads FQNEAQ (reference sequence). CDR3 length: 12 amino acids. CDR3 residues: CASSLVWGELSF. The CDR3 nucleotides read TGTGCCAGCAGCTTAGTTTGGGGGGAGCTGTCTTTT.

The chain uses TRBV25-1 and TRBJ1-4, with D perhaps TRBD1 (5 bases). The germline V gene has CDR1 MGHDK and CDR2 SYGVNS. The length of the CDR3 is 13 residues. With 7 bases removed from V and 7 bases from J, the gap between germline ends came to 13 bases. CDR3 protein: CASMRGAGEKLFF. The CDR3 DNA is TGTGCCAGCATGCGAGGGGCGGGTGAAAAACTGTTTTTT.

The chain recombines TRBV20-1 with TRBJ2-2; 7 bases agree with TRBD2. In germline, CDR1 is DFQATT, CDR2 SNEGSKA (reference sequence). This CDR3 is built from 17 residues. V was pared by 6 bases and J by 0 bases, with 13 bases of the junction left unmatched. The CDR3, as DNA: TGCAGTGCCTTTATTTCTAGCGGCCACGCGAACACCGGGGAGCTGTTTTTT. Residues: CSAFISSGHANTGELFF.

This clonotype has ten or more counts. The chain employs TRBV29-1 and TRBJ1-2; 9 bases are a match to TRBD1. The CDR3 consists of 16 residues. With 3 bases clipped from V and 1 base from J, the junction kept 9 bases outside the gene matches. CDR1 SQVTM and CDR2 ANQGSEA come from the germline V gene. The CDR3 region is CSVELAGTGFNYGYTF. The CDR3 DNA sequence: TGCAGCGTTGAGCTGGCAGGGACAGGGTTTAACTATGGCTACACCTTC.

The rearrangement uses TRBV11-2 and TRBJ2-7; 16 bases fit TRBD2. V shed 6 bases, J shed 4 bases, and the junction held 9 bases outside the gene matches. Germline V lookup: CDR1 SGHAT, CDR2 FQNNGV. The CDR3 sequence is 17 residues long. The CDR3 region has the DNA TGTGCCAGCAGTCCGTTGGGACTAGCGGGGGGGGGGTACGAGCAGTACTTC. Residues: CASSPLGLAGGGYEQYF.

V usage is TRBV5-1 and J usage is TRBJ1-1; D might be TRBD1 (6 bases). Between the trimmed V and J ends, which lost 4 bases and 4 bases, there was a span of 14 bases. From germline, CDR1 is SGHRS and CDR2 YFSETQ. The CDR3 is made up of 14 amino acids. The CDR3 region is CASSGGGFGTEAFF. The CDR3 DNA is TGCGCCAGCAGCGGAGGGGGATTTGGCACTGAAGCTTTCTTT.

A remark on this clonotype: A read error is possible here, since a much larger clone lies one base away. The rearrangement uses TRBV7-9 and TRBJ1-5; D perhaps matches TRBD1 (5 bases). Germline loops: CDR1 SEHNR, CDR2 FQNEAQ (reference sequence). CDR3 length: 13 residues. Trimming removed 5 bases at V and 4 bases at J, with 9 bases between. CDR3 amino acids: CASSPGWNQPQHF. CDR3 nucleotide sequence: TGTGCCAGCAGCCCAGGGTGGAATCAGCCCCAGCATTTT.

V is TRBV6-6 and J is TRBJ1-5; D may be TRBD1 (5 bases). Per the germline V gene, CDR1 is MNHNY and CDR2 is SVGAGI (reference sequence). CDR3 length equals 16 residues. V lost 2 bases and J 2 bases, leaving 13 bases between the germline ends. The CDR3 nucleotides are TGTGCCAGCAGTTACGAGGGGCGCGGTGGCAATCAGCCCCAGCATTTT. It specifies CASSYEGRGGNQPQHF.